This TCR beta chain derives from a study of T-cell memory formation after mild COVID-19. As for the study in general: TCR clustering was largely donor specific. Overall study findings and caveats: Pre-infection memory contained some responding clones, which suggested that cross-reactive memory had joined. Among clones contracting day 15 to 85, CD4/CD8 was balanced, whereas later expanders leaned CD4+.

Germline values: CDR1 LGHNA, CDR2 YNFKEQ. V lost 8 bases, J lost 5 bases, and 13 bases lay in between. The CDR3 is made up of 13 amino acids. This clonotype was counted only a few times. Its cognate antigen is unknown. Constant-segment-primed 5'RACE gave TCR alpha and TCR beta cDNA libraries with sample barcodes and UMIs. TCRdb ran MiXCR on the 5' RACE reads and lists one entry per CDR3 protein. The sample contains 540,000 or so distinct CDR3 sequences, approximately 20% of which appear only once. This TCR came from an adult woman who had mild COVID-19 (a few samples of this study predate the infection). Cell type and time point are not known. The genes are TRBV4-2 and TRBJ2-1; D gene uncertain. The sample was PBMCs or a T cell subset sorted from them (not recorded which). Here the CDR3 DNA reads TGTGCCAGCCATGGGTTAAGGGACAATGAGCAGTTCTTC. This translates into CASHGLRDNEQFF.